These T cell receptor beta chains were read from a single sample in a study of post-analysis software for immune sequencing data. Each CDR3 protein is one row after TCRdb ran MiXCR on the PCR reads. The sample records approximately 730,000 distinct CDR3 sequences, 25% to 30% being singletons. The specimen sequenced was blood. These receptors were obtained from a girl aged 5 to 17 with multiple sclerosis. The conserved cysteine and the conserved F or W are not part of the CDR3 here.

v_call,cdr3_aa
TRBV3-1,ASSQDPLAGDKF
TRBV11-2,ASSSRLGTEAF
TRBV4-3,TSSQIGEIDHEQF
TRBV28,ASSLSLSYHFQF
TRBV4-2,ASSQERQSLNYGYT
TRBV5-6,ASSLRTGPGEQY
TRBV4-1,ASSQDPGGSTDTQY
TRBV7-2,ASSLTASPGGYGYT
TRBV7-9,ASQLDGTAYEQY
TRBV20-1,SEGSLGPNEQF
TRBV10-3,AISASASGSTDTQY
TRBV10-3,AISRGTQETQY
TRBV20-1,SSRGNWGETQY
TRBV7-6,ASSLGPGAEAF